This record looks at one TCR beta chain sequence and its context. Its antigen is undetermined. There are 15 residues in the CDR3. Germline V lookup: CDR1 GTSNPN, CDR2 SVGIG (reference sequence). Trimming took off 3 bases at V and 1 base at J, with 14 bases between the two ends. This specimen comes from a study of OX40 agonist ivuxolimab in advanced cancers. Study-wide results and caveats: Relatively little clonal expansion, among the lowest observed, appeared in partial responders at 0.1-3.0 mg/kg.

A history of autoimmune disease or systemic immunosuppression excluded patients. The data were produced by immunoSEQ multiplex PCR, yet TCRdb's version contains in-frame clones alone and is incomplete. This repertoire shows roughly 70,000 clones, about 85% found once; its top ten account for 0.67%. This sequence joins TRBV30 and TRBJ2-3; tentatively, D is TRBD2 (5 bases). The source was CD4+ or CD8+ T cells sorted from blood, collected in a trial of the OX40 agonist ivuxolimab. This TCR derives from an adult with an advanced solid tumor such as melanoma, head and neck, liver or kidney cancer. CDR3 residues: CAWRSPSRGTDTQYF. The DNA of the CDR3 is TGTGCCTGGAGGTCGCCTAGCAGAGGCACAGATACGCAGTATTTT.